The rows below give T cell receptor beta chains drawn from one sample of a study of CD8 T cells in ankylosing spondylitis. TCRdb reanalysed the 5' RACE reads using MiXCR and keeps one entry per CDR3 protein. The table lists approximately 540,000 distinct CDR3 sequences, roughly an eighth of them singletons. Sequences were obtained from blood, either unsorted or a sorted T cell fraction (not recorded which). All receptors derive from a male donor with ankylosing spondylitis. Both conserved end residues are part of each CDR3. A D gene is named only where the DNA matches it firmly. Some rows have no size entry. The others give once, few or many, or a class for an expanded clone.

TRBV29-1,TRBD1,many,TRBJ1-2,CSVPGTGRYYGYTF,TGCAGCGTCCCCGGGACAGGTCGTTACTATGGCTACACCTTC
TRBV27,TRBD2,many,TRBJ2-1,CASSSGTSGRNEQFF,TGTGCCAGCAGTTCCGGGACTAGCGGGAGGAATGAGCAGTTCTTC
TRBV7-9,NA,few,TRBJ1-1,CASSLAIGGTEAFF,TGTGCCAGCAGCTTAGCGATAGGGGGTACTGAAGCTTTCTTT
TRBV13,NA,NA,TRBJ2-2,CASSLRRGRENGELFF,TGTGCCAGCAGCCTTCGGAGGGGGCGGGAAAACGGGGAGCTGTTTTTT
TRBV24-1,TRBD2,NA,TRBJ2-1,CATSDLKRGEDNEQFF,TGTGCCACCAGTGATTTGAAGCGGGGGGAGGACAATGAGCAGTTCTTC
TRBV12-3/TRBV12-4,TRBD1,NA,TRBJ2-4,CASSLGQGPRNIQYF,TGTGCCAGCAGCTTAGGACAGGGCCCCAGAAACATTCAGTACTTC
TRBV4-2,NA,NA,TRBJ2-1,CASSQGWTEAGNEQFF,TGTGCCAGCAGCCAAGGGTGGACTGAGGCGGGGAATGAGCAGTTCTTC
TRBV9,TRBD1,few,TRBJ2-1,CASSTGQGSYNEQFF,TGTGCCAGCAGCACGGGACAGGGTTCCTACAATGAGCAGTTCTTC
TRBV3-1,TRBD2,many,TRBJ2-3,CASSRRWTSGIGGSTDTQYF,TGTGCCAGCAGTCGACGTTGGACTAGCGGGATAGGGGGGAGCACAGATACGCAGTATTTT
TRBV14,NA,many,TRBJ1-1,CASSQAFPLGTEAFF,TGTGCCAGCAGCCAAGCTTTTCCTCTTGGGACTGAAGCTTTCTTT
TRBV3-1,NA,NA,TRBJ1-1,CASSPQGRSTEAFF,TGTGCCAGCAGCCCCCAGGGCCGGAGCACTGAAGCTTTCTTT
TRBV10-3,NA,many,TRBJ1-1,CAISDRPGTEAFF,TGTGCCATCAGTGACCGCCCGGGCACTGAAGCTTTCTTT
TRBV2,TRBD2,NA,TRBJ2-3,CASNLAGRDTQYF,TGTGCCAGCAATCTAGCGGGAAGGGATACGCAGTATTTT
TRBV25-1,TRBD1,NA,TRBJ1-1,CASSTRQGSNTEAFF,TGTGCCAGCAGTACAAGACAGGGTTCGAACACTGAAGCTTTCTTT
TRBV20-1,NA,few,TRBJ1-1,CSASLQSWGNTEAFF,TGCAGTGCTAGTTTACAGTCCTGGGGGAACACTGAAGCTTTCTTT
TRBV7-2,TRBD2,few,TRBJ2-5,CASSFSSGRGQETQYF,TGTGCCAGCAGCTTCTCTAGCGGGAGAGGCCAAGAGACCCAGTACTTC
TRBV10-1,TRBD1,few,TRBJ2-4,CASILTGVVNDGKNIQYF,TGCGCCAGCATCCTGACAGGGGTCGTAAACGACGGCAAAAACATTCAGTACTTC
TRBV7-6,TRBD2,NA,TRBJ2-7,CASSRLAGSSDEQYF,TGTGCCAGCAGCCGGTTAGCGGGAAGTTCGGACGAGCAGTACTTC
TRBV12-3/TRBV12-4,TRBD2,NA,TRBJ2-6,CASRTGGRTSGRAHVLTF,TGTGCCAGCAGGACAGGGGGCCGTACTAGCGGGAGGGCCCACGTCCTGACTTTC
TRBV7-8,NA,NA,TRBJ2-7,CASSLAAGSSYEQYF,TGTGCCAGCAGCTTAGCGGCGGGGAGCTCCTACGAGCAGTACTTC